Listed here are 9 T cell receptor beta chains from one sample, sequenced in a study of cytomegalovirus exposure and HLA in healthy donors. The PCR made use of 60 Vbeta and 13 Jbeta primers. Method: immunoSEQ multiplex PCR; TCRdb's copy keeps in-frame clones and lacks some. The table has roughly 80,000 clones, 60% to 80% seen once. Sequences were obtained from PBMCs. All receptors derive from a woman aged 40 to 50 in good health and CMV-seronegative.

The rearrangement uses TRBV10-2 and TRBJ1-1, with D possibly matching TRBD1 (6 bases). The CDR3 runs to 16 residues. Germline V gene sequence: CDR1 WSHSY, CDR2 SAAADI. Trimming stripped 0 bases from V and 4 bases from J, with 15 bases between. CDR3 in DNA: TGCGCCAGCAGTGAGTCGGGGGCAGGGTTTGGCACTGAAGCTTTCTTT. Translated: CASSESGAGFGTEAFF.

In DNA form, the CDR3 reads TGTGCCAGCAGCAGGACCCTAGGCGGGAAAGCTTTCTTT. This gives the protein CASSRTLGGKAFF. The chain is built from TRBV7-3 and TRBJ1-1, with D unclear. V was cut by 5 bases and J by 9 bases, with 16 bases left in between. CDR1 is SGHTA and CDR2 is FQGTGA in the germline V gene. The CDR3 is 13 amino acids.

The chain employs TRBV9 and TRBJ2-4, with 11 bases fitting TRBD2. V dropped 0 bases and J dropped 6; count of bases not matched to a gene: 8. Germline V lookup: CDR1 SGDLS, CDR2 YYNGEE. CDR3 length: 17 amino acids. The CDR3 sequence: CASSVGDSGGVLNIQYF. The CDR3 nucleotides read TGTGCCAGCAGCGTAGGAGATAGCGGGGGGGTATTAAACATTCAGTACTTC.

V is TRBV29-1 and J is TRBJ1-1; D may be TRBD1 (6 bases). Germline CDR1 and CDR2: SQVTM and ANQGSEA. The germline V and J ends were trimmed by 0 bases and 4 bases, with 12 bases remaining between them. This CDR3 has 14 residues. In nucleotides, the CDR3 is TGCAGCGTTGAAGAGGGAGGGGGTTCCACTGAAGCTTTCTTT. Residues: CSVEEGGGSTEAFF. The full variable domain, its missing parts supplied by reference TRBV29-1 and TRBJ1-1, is SAVISQKPSRDICQRGTSLTIQCQVDSQVTMMFWYRQQPGQSLTLIATANQGSEATYESGFVIDKFPISRPNLTFSTLTVSNMSPEDSSIYLCSVEEGGGSTEAFFGQGTRLTVV.

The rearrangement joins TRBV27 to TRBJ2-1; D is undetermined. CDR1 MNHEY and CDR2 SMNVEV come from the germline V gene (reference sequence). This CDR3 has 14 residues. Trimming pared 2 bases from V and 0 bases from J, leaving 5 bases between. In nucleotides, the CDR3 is TGTGCCAGCAGTTTAACCGGCTCCTACAATGAGCAGTTCTTC. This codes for CASSLTGSYNEQFF.

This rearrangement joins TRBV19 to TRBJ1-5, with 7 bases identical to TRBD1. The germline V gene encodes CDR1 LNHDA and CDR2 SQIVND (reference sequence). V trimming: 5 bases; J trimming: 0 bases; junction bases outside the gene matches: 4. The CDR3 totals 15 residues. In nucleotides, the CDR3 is TGTGCCAGTAGTGGGGGGACAGCTAGCAATCAGCCCCAGCATTTT. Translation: CASSGGTASNQPQHF.

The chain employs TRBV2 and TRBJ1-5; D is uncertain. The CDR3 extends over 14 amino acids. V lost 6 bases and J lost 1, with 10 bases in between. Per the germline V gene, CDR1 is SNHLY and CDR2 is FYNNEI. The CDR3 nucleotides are TGTGCCAGCAGAGTTGAACAAAGCAATCAGCCCCAGCATTTT. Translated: CASRVEQSNQPQHF.

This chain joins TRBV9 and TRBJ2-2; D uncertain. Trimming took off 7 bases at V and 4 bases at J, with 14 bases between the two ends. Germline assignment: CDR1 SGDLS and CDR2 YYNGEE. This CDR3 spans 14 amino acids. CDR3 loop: CASSPAIFTGELFF. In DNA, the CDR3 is TGTGCCAGCTCCCCCGCGATTTTCACCGGGGAGCTGTTTTTT. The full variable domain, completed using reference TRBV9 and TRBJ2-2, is DSGVTQTPKHLITATGQRVTLRCSPRSGDLSVYWYQQSLDQGLQFLIQYYNGEERAKGNILERFSAQQFPDLHSELNLSSLELGDSALYFCASSPAIFTGELFFGEGSRLTVL.

The chain's CDR3 is CASSPQIPRMPGEQYF. The CDR3 nucleotides are TGTGCCAGCAGTCCCCAAATACCCAGGATGCCGGGGGAGCAGTACTTC. V usage is TRBV27 and J usage is TRBJ2-7, with D possibly TRBD2 on 5 matching bases. V dropped 5 bases and J dropped 7 bases, with 24 bases sitting between them. Germline V gene lookup returns CDR1 MNHEY and CDR2 SMNVEV (reference sequence). The CDR3 consists of 16 residues.